Given below is one T cell receptor (beta chain) in context. This clone turned up a few times. The antigen it recognizes is unknown. Base qualities are missing; no much larger clone stands one base away. This record comes from a study of beta chain features in type 1 diabetes (dated by TCRdb to between 2018 and 2020). About the full investigation: Patients and healthy donors did not differ in mean age, gender distribution, total cell number or subset yield. Across all samples, some 110,000,000 sorted cells were examined, and cell number per subset correlated strongly with RNA yield. In the study, recently diagnosed type 1 diabetes patients and matched healthy donors were compared on the TCRB repertoires of their sorted circulating CD4+ T cell subsets. Whereas all 30 or so donors provided naive and central memory subsets, regulatory and stem cell-like memory subsets were isolated from just 8 patients and roughly eight healthy donors.

Each donor gave one peripheral blood draw, approximately 0.11 L on average, collected into heparinised tubes. A BD FACSAria II was used to sort naive, central memory, regulatory and stem cell-like memory CD4+ T cells with a panel that included CD45RO, CCR7, CD25, CD127, CD95 and CD27. Purity was above 98% for every sorted population. PBMCs were isolated right away by Lymphoprep density gradient centrifugation and were stained directly, without culture. So that batch effects would be minimized, each experiment stained and sorted samples in pairs, pairing one healthy donor with one patient. What the research found in general, with its limitations: Naive, central memory and regulatory TCRB repertoires appeared to be more similar among patients than among healthy donors. At VDJ recombination sites, patients with type 1 diabetes made fewer insertions and deleted more nucleotides, a pattern implying thymic rearrangement abnormalities. A moderate but significant shortening of TCRB CDR3 length was observed in type 1 diabetes patients in all four CD4+ subsets. Because cDNA was sequenced instead of genomic DNA, highly expressing activated cells could be over-represented, though the groups showed no difference in activation or CD3 levels. Only small numbers of individuals were included in the HLA sub-analyses, which left unresolved whether HLA type had any influence on TCRB rearrangement. Shorter templates might be favored by PCR, yet because patient and control samples were amplified and corrected together, any such skew would affect both groups equally.

The High Capacity cDNA Reverse Transcription Kit was used to reverse transcribe all of the isolated RNA, meaning that expressed TCRB transcripts were what got sequenced. Deep immunoSEQ sequencing was performed on naive, central memory and regulatory T cell samples, with an average of about 4 million total reads per sample. Sorted cells were lysed in RLT buffer, and RNA was extracted using DNase-treated RNeasy Micro or Mini kits according to cell number. Each cell subset was processed on its own to prevent cross-contamination, while patient and healthy donor samples were processed together. TCRB sequences were amplified from cDNA with the immunoSEQ multiplex PCR, producing 87-bp fragments spanning the CDR3 region. Sequencing of the amplicons was performed on the Illumina HiSeq platform. The paper's processing steps were these. Synthetic template baselines were used to correct PCR bias computationally, reads within Hamming distance 2 were collapsed together, and singletons that could not be merged were discarded. Reads were aligned against IMGT so that V, D and J genes, CDR3 length and insertions or deletions at six rearrangement sites could be assigned. Within each subset, clonotype counts were normalized to sorted cell number, and only after that were true diversity and Gini coefficients computed with the tcR R package. The overlap coefficient, calculated on TCRB nucleotide sequences, was used to measure repertoire sharing. Out-of-frame TCRB sequences from naive cells were analyzed to stand in for the pre-selection repertoire. TCRdb holds this immuneACCESS table with in-frame rearrangements only. Some clones are missing; in checked studies, unresolved V genes explain under half, and the rest has no known cause. V, J and clone size are taken as reported in that table, and D and trimming were inferred from the DNA itself. The sample yields about 410,000 clones; about 15% were counted once. 0.035% to 0.04% of the sample is held by the ten biggest clonotypes.

The CDR3 has 14 amino acids, counting the end cysteine and phenylalanine. Only the CDR3 DNA stays, 42 bases, in frame from base 1. For CDR1 and CDR2, the germline V gene lists SGHRS and YFSETQ. Clipping removes 7 bases from V and 4 bases from J, with 7 as the unmatched junction base count. Sequencing was carried out using naive CD4+ T cells from blood. Explained via the paper, the cell subset or site label denotes: true naive CD4+ T cells. The sequence came from a man aged 25-45 years in good health. The V and J genes are TRBV5-1 and TRBJ1-1; TRBD1 lines up with 10 middle nucleotides. The CDR3 corresponds to CASAHGDRGTEAFF. The DNA sequence is TGCGCCAGCGCACATGGGGACAGGGGCACTGAAGCTTTCTTT.